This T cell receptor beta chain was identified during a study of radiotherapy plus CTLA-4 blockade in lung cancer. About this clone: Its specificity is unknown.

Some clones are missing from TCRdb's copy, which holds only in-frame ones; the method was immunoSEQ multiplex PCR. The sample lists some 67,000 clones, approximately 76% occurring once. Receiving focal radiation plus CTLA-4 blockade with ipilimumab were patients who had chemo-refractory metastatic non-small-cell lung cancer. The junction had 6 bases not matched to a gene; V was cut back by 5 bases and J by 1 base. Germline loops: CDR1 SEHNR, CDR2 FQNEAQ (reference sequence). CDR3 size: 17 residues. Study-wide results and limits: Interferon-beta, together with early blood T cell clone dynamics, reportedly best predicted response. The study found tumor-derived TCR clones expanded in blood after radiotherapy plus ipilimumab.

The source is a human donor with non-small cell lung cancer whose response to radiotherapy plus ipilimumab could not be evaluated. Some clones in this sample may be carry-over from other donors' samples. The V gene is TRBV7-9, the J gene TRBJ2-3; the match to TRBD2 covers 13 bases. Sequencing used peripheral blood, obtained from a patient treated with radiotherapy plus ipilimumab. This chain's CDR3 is CASSRGLAGVRTDTQYF. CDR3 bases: TGTGCCAGCAGCCGTGGACTAGCGGGGGTACGCACAGATACGCAGTATTTT.